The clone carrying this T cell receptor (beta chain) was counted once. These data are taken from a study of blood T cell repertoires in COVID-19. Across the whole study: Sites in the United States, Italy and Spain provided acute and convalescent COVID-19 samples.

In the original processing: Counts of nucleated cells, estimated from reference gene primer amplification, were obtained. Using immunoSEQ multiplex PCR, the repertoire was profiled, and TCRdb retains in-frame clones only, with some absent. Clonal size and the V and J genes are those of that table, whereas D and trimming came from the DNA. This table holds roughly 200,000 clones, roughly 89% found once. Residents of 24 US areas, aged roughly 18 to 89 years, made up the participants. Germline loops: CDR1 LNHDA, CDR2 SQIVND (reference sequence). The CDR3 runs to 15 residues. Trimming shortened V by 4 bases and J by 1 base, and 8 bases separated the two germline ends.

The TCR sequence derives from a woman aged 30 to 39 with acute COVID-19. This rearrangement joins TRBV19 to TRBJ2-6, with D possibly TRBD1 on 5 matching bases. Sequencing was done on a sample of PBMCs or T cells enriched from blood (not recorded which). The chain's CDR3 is CASSTQGSGANVLTF. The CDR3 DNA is TGTGCCAGTAGTACCCAGGGATCTGGGGCCAACGTCCTGACTTTC.